The clone carrying this T cell receptor beta chain was detected a few times. Antigen: not known. At one boundary the junction diverges from the germline segment, which might be a read error. Genomic DNA of each subset was evenly split across several immunoSEQ plates. Clones were read by immunoSEQ multiplex PCR, and TCRdb kept only the in-frame ones, dropping some. The sample records more than 2,000,000 clones, approximately 90% being singletons. The data derive from a study of shared clonotypes between healthy human individuals. At the level of the study: Participating donors consisted of a couple of women and a few men aged 18 to 49.

Notes on the study in general: Naive CD4 clonotypes overlapped across a handful of donors at approximately 5%. A generally larger estimated richness was seen in naive subsets than in memory subsets.

Sequences were obtained from naive CD4+ T cells sorted from blood. Indicated subset: CD45RA+ positively selected. The TCR sequence derives from a man younger than 35 in good health.

The CDR3 DNA is TGCAGTGCTCCTAACCCGGGACACCTTTTT. This sequence encodes CSAPNPGHLF. The chain couples TRBV20-1 to TRBJ1-4, with TRBD1 as a possible D gene (6 bases). The length of the CDR3 is 10 residues. Germline V gene data show CDR1 as DFQATT and CDR2 as SNEGSKA (reference sequence).